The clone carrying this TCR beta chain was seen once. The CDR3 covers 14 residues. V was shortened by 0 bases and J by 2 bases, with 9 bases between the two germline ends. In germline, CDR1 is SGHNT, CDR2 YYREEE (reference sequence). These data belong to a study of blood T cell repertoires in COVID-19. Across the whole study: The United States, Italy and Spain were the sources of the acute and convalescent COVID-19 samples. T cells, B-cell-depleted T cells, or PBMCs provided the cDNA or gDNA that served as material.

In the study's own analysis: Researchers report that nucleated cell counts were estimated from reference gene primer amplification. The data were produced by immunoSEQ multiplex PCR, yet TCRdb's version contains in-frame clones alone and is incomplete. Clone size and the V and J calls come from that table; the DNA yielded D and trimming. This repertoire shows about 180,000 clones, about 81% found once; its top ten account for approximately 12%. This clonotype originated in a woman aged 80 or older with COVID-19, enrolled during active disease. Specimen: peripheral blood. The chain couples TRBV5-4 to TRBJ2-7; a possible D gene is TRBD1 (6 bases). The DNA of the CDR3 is TGTGCCAGCAGCTTGGGGGGGCCGGCCTACGAGCAGTACTTC. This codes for CASSLGGPAYEQYF.